This T cell receptor beta chain was captured in a study of blood T cell repertoires in COVID-19. This table comes from immunoSEQ multiplex PCR, and its TCRdb copy is limited to in-frame clones, with some not included. The profile shows hundreds of thousands of clones, 88% of them singletons. Germline V gives CDR1 SNHLY, CDR2 FYNNEI. Trimming left V 2 bases short and J 9 bases short, with 11 bases between. The CDR3 runs 14 residues. The origin of this receptor is a woman aged 30 to 39 with COVID-19, enrolled during active disease. The sequenced material came from peripheral blood. The chain joins TRBV2 to TRBJ1-6; D remains unclear. The CDR3 DNA reads as TGTGCCAGCAGTGAAACAGCCCTTCTTTCACCCCTCCACTTT. This gives the protein CASSETALLSPLHF.